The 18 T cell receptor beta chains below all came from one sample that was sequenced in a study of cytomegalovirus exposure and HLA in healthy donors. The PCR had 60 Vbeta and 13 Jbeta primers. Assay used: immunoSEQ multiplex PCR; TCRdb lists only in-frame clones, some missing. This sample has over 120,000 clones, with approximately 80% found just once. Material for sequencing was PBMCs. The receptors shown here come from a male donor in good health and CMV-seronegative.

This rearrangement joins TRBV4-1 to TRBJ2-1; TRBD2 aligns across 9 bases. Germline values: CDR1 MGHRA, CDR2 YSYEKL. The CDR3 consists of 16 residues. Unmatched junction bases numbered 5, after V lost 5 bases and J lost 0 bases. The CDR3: CASSYLSGSSYNEQFF. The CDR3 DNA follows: TGCGCCAGCAGCTACCTTAGCGGGAGCTCCTACAATGAGCAGTTCTTC.

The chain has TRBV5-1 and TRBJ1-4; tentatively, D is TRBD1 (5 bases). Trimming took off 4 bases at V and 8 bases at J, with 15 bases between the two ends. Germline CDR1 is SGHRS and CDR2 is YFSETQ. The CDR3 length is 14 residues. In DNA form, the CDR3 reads TGCGCCAGCAGCGGGGACTTCAGGAGGGAAAAACTGTTTTTT. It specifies CASSGDFRREKLFF. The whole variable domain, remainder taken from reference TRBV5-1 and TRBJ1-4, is KAGVTQTPRYLIKTRGQQVTLSCSPISGHRSVSWYQQTPGQGLQFLFEYFSETQRNKGNFPGRFSGRQFSNSRSEMNVSTLELGDSALYLCASSGDFRREKLFFGSGTQLSVL.

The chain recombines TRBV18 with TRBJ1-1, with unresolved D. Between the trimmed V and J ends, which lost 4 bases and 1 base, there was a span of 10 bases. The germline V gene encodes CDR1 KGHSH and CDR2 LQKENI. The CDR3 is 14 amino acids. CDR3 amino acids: CASSLTTGNTEAFF. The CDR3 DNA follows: TGTGCCAGCTCACTCACGACGGGGAACACTGAAGCTTTCTTT.

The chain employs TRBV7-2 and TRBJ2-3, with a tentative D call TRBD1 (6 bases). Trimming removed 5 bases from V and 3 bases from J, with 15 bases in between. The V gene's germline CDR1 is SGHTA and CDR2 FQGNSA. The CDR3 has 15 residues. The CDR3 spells CASSIPGEVTDTQYF. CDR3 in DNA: TGTGCCAGCAGCATCCCAGGGGAAGTAACAGATACGCAGTATTTT.

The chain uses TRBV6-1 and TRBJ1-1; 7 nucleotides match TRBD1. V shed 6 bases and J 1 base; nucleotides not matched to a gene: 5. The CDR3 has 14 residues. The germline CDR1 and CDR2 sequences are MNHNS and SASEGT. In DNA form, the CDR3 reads TGTGCCAGCAGGAAGGGACAGACGAACACTGAAGCTTTCTTT. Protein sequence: CASRKGQTNTEAFF.

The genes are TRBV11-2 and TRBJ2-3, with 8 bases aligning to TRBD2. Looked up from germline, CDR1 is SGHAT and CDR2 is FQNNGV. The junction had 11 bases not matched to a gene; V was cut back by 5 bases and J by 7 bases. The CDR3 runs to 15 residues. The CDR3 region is CASSPPAGGPNTQYF. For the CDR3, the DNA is TGTGCCAGCAGCCCACCCGCGGGGGGCCCTAATACGCAGTATTTT.

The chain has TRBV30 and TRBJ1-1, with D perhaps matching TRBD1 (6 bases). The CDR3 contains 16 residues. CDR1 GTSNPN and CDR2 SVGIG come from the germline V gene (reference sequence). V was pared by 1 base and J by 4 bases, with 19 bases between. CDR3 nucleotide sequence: TGTGCCTGGAGTGGACAGGCCGGCTTGATGGGCACTGAAGCTTTCTTT. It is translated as CAWSGQAGLMGTEAFF.

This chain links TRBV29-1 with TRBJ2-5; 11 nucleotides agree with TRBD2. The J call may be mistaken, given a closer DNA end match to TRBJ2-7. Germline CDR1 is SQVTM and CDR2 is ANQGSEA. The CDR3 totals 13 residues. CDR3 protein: CSVKLAGVYEQYF. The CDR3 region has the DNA TGCAGCGTGAAACTAGCGGGGGTCTACGAGCAGTACTTC.

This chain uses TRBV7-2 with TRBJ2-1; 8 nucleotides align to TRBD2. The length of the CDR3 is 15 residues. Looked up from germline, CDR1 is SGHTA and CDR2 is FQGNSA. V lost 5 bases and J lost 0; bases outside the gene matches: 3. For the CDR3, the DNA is TGTGCCAGCAGCCTCGGGGGGGCCTCCTACAATGAGCAGTTCTTC. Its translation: CASSLGGASYNEQFF.

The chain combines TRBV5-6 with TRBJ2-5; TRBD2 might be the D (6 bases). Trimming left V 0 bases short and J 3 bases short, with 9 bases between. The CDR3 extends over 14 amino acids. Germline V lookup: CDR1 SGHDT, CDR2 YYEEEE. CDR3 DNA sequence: TGTGCCAGCAGCTTGGCGGGAGTGGAAGAGACCCAGTACTTC. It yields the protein CASSLAGVEETQYF.

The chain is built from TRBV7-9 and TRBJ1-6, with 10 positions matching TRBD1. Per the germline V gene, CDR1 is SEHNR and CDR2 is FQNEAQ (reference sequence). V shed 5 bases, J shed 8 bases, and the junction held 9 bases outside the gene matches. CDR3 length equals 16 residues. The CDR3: CASSPGQGTRDSPLHF. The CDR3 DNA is TGTGCCAGCAGCCCGGGACAGGGGACGAGGGATTCACCCCTCCACTTT.

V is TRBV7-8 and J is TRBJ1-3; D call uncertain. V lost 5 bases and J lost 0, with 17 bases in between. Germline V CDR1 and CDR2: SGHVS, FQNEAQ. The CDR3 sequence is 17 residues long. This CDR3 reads CASSPNPRSSSGNTIYF. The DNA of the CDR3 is TGTGCCAGCAGCCCAAATCCAAGGAGTAGCTCTGGAAACACCATATATTTT.

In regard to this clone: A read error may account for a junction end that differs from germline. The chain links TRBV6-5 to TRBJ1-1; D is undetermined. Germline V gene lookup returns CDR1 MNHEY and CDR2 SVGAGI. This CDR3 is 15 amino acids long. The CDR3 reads CAGSRPSLSNTEAFF. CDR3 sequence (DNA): TGTGCCGGCAGCAGACCTAGTTTATCGAACACTGAAGCTTTCTTT.

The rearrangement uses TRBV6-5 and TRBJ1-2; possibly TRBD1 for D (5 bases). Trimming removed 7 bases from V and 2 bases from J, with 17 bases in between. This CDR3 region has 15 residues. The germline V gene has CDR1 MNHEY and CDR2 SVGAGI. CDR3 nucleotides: TGTGCCAGCATCCCTCAGGGTCGGCCGAACTATGGCTACACCTTC. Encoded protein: CASIPQGRPNYGYTF.

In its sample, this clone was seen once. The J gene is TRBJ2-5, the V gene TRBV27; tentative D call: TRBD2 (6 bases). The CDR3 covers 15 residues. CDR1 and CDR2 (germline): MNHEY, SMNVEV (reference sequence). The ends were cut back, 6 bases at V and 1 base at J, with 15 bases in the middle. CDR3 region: CASSPRRGGQETQYF. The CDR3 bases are TGTGCCAGCAGCCCTCGGAGGGGTGGCCAAGAGACCCAGTACTTC.

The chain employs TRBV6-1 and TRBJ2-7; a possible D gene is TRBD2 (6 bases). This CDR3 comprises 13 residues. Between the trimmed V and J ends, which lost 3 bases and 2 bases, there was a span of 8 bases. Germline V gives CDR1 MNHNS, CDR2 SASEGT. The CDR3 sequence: CASSDTSPYEQYF. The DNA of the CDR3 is TGTGCCAGCAGTGATACTAGCCCCTACGAGCAGTACTTC.

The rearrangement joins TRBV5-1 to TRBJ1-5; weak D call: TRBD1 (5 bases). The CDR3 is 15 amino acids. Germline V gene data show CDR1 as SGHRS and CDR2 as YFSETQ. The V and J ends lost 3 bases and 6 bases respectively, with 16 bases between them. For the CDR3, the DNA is TGCGCCAGCAGCTCAATAGGAGGGGTCGGTCAGCCCCAGCATTTT. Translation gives CASSSIGGVGQPQHF.

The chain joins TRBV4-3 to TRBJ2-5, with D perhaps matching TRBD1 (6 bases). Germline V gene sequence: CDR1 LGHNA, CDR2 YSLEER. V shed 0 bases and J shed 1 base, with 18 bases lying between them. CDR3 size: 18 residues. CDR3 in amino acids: CASSQDRVGTTVQETQYF. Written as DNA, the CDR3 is TGCGCCAGCAGCCAAGATAGGGTAGGGACAACTGTCCAAGAGACCCAGTACTTC.